Following are 20 T cell receptor beta chains from one sample sequenced in a study of regulatory T cells in long-lasting Graves disease. Indicated time point: newly diagnosed GD, antithyroid drugs for less than 3 months. From RNA extracted from PBMCs, the TCR library was made. Researchers made TCR beta libraries by using iRepertoire HTBI primers and running Arm-PCR on CDR3 regions. TCRdb re-called the multiplex PCR reads through MiXCR, storing one row per CDR3 protein. The table includes about 540,000 distinct CDR3 sequences, less than 15% detected once. These data also formed part of another study, on T cells in Graves' hyperthyroidism and ophthalmopathy.

The sequencing used peripheral blood mononuclear cells (PBMCs), collected at new diagnosis, from a patient treated with antithyroid drugs. Receptor source: a man aged 30 to 39 with Graves disease.

This clonotype showed up many times. The rearrangement uses TRBV10-3 and TRBJ1-1; 7 bases align to TRBD1. The CDR3 runs 14 residues. In germline, CDR1 is ENHRY, CDR2 SYGVKD. J lost 3 bases, V lost 6 bases, and 7 bases had no gene match. For the CDR3, the DNA is TGTGCCATCAGGAGAGTCACAGGGGACACTGAAGCTTTCTTT. Translation gives CAIRRVTGDTEAFF.

CDR3 bases: TGTGCCAGCAGCCCTAGGCTCGGGGCTAACTATGGCTACACCTTC. Its translation: CASSPRLGANYGYTF. The chain employs TRBV27 and TRBJ1-2; the D is unclear. The CDR3 sequence is 15 residues long. Trimming stripped 6 bases from V and 0 bases from J, with 14 bases between. From germline, CDR1 is MNHEY and CDR2 SMNVEV (reference sequence).

This clonotype was detected only a few times. The CDR3, as DNA: TGTGCCTCCTCAGACAGGGGGCGGTCTGAAGCTTTCTTT. Residues: CASSDRGRSEAFF. The genes are TRBV25-1 and TRBJ1-1; 10 bases are shared with TRBD1. Germline V CDR1 and CDR2: MGHDK, SYGVNS. The CDR3 contains 13 residues. V dropped 11 bases and J dropped 6; count of bases not matched to a gene: 9.

This clonotype was recorded at least ten times. The chain employs TRBV11-2 and TRBJ2-7; D gene uncertain. Deletions cut 4 bases from V and 2 bases from J, with 12 bases between. Per the germline V gene, CDR1 is SGHAT and CDR2 is FQNNGV. This CDR3 has 14 residues. CDR3 in amino acids: CASSSTSITYEQYF. For the CDR3, the DNA is TGTGCCAGCAGCTCGACATCGATAACCTACGAGCAGTACTTC.

This clonotype has just a few counts. Possible read error: a much larger clone is one base away. This chain joins TRBV9 and TRBJ2-5; TRBD2 aligns across 11 bases. The ends lost 4 bases at V and 3 bases at J; junction bases unmatched: 2. Germline V gene lookup returns CDR1 SGDLS and CDR2 YYNGEE. This CDR3 spans 14 amino acids. The CDR3, as DNA: TGTGCCAGCAGCCGGGGACTAGCGGAAGAGACCCAGTACTTC. This translates into CASSRGLAEETQYF.

This clonotype came up many times. CDR3 sequence: CAWSVAGSNTGELFF. CDR3 DNA: TGTGCCTGGAGTGTAGCCGGTTCGAACACCGGGGAGCTGTTTTTT. The chain is built from TRBV30 and TRBJ2-2; D uncertain. Germline V CDR1 and CDR2: GTSNPN, SVGIG (reference sequence). CDR3 length equals 15 residues. V was cut by 0 bases and J by 0 bases, with 8 bases left in between.

This clonotype has more than one count but fewer than ten. CDR3 amino acids: CASSRLLAGGSLGQFF. The CDR3 bases are TGTGCCAGCAGCCGTCTTTTGGCGGGAGGTTCTTTGGGGCAGTTCTTC. The rearrangement links TRBV12-3 or TRBV12-4 to TRBJ2-1; 8 nucleotides align to TRBD2. CDR3 length: 16 amino acids. The J segment lost 12 bases and the V segment lost 6 bases, leaving 19 bases of the junction unmatched.

As concerns this clonotype: A far larger clone is only one base removed, so a read error is likely. This chain connects TRBV7-9 to TRBJ2-3; weak D call: TRBD1 (5 bases). The DNA end lines up better with TRBJ1-5; the J call may be wrong. Germline lookup yields CDR1 SEHNR and CDR2 FQNEAQ (reference sequence). This CDR3 has 14 amino acids. The CDR3 sequence: CASSLVGTADTQHF. CDR3 coding DNA: TGTGCCAGCAGCTTAGTGGGGACGGCAGATACGCAGCATTTT.

The sample holds a few counts of this clonotype. This chain joins TRBV3-1 and TRBJ2-7; 7 nucleotides line up with TRBD2. Germline trimming cut 1 base from V and 6 bases from J; bases unmatched to any gene: 3. Germline V gene lookup returns CDR1 LGHDT and CDR2 YNNKEL (reference sequence). CDR3 size: 13 residues. CDR3 protein: CASSQAIAGEQYF. DNA for the CDR3: TGTGCCAGCAGCCAAGCCATAGCGGGCGAGCAGTACTTC.

The chain links TRBV19 to TRBJ2-7; TRBD2 matches at 7 bases. The CDR3 length is 15 residues. Per the germline V gene, CDR1 is LNHDA and CDR2 is SQIVND (reference sequence). Unmatched junction bases numbered 6, after V lost 3 bases and J lost 1 base. CDR3 loop: CASSITLADSYEQYF. For the CDR3, the DNA is TGTGCCAGTAGTATTACGCTAGCGGATTCCTACGAGCAGTACTTC.

The table lists this clonotype with a few counts. The rearrangement uses TRBV28 and TRBJ2-7, with D possibly being TRBD2 (5 bases). V was cut by 8 bases and J by 7 bases, with 12 bases left in between. This CDR3 contains 11 residues. The V gene's germline CDR1 is MDHEN and CDR2 SYDVKM. The CDR3 DNA is TGTGCCAGCGAGAGGGCGGAGGAGCAGTACTTC. It translates to CASERAEEQYF.

There are many counts of this clonotype. The chain carries TRBV9 and TRBJ2-3, with D unresolved. Trimming took off 5 bases at V and 4 bases at J, with 17 bases between the two ends. Germline CDR1 reads SGDLS; CDR2 reads YYNGEE. The CDR3 totals 15 residues. The DNA of the CDR3 is TGTGCCAGCAGTGATGGCGGCCTACATGCAGATACGCAGTATTTT. Its translation: CASSDGGLHADTQYF.

This clonotype was seen at least ten times. This chain joins TRBV27 and TRBJ1-1; D call uncertain. The CDR3 sequence is 14 residues long. Trimming took 6 bases from V and 1 from J, leaving 12 bases between them. Germline V CDR1 and CDR2: MNHEY, SMNVEV (reference sequence). The CDR3 region is CASRTGLPNTEAFF. The CDR3 bases are TGTGCCAGCAGGACGGGCTTACCGAACACTGAAGCTTTCTTT.

A note on this clonotype: This may be a read error: a much more frequent sequence differs by one nucleotide. The V gene is TRBV27, the J gene TRBJ2-1; D possibly uses TRBD1 or TRBD2 (5 bases each). The CDR3 is 15 residues long. V gave up 9 bases and J gave up 8 bases, with 23 bases separating them. Germline V lookup: CDR1 MNHEY, CDR2 SMNVEV (reference sequence). The CDR3 reads CASLLLGADVHEQFF. In nucleotides, the CDR3 is TGTGCCAGTCTCCTACTCGGGGCTGATGTTCATGAGCAGTTCTTC.

A note on this clonotype: The junction and the germline gene differ at one end; a read error may be behind it. The chain is built from TRBV3-1 and TRBJ2-3, with D possibly being TRBD1 (5 bases). CDR3 length: 12 amino acids. Germline loops: CDR1 LGHDT, CDR2 YNNKEL (reference sequence). CDR3 amino acids: CASSPQEDMQYF. DNA for the CDR3: TGTGCCAGCAGCCCACAGGAAGATATGCAGTATTTT.

The chain joins TRBV12-3 or TRBV12-4 to TRBJ2-1, with D perhaps matching TRBD1 or TRBD2 (5 bases each). V lost 8 bases and J 4 bases, leaving 15 bases between the germline ends. This CDR3 is 14 amino acids long. The CDR3 spells CASGEGRQYNEQFF. CDR3 DNA: TGTGCCAGCGGAGAGGGGAGACAATACAATGAGCAGTTCTTC.

This clonotype was counted at least ten times. The chain is built from TRBV30 and TRBJ2-7; possibly TRBD2 for D (5 bases). The V gene's germline CDR1 is GTSNPN and CDR2 SVGIG (reference sequence). V lost 2 bases and J 3 bases, leaving 11 bases between the germline ends. The CDR3 has 13 amino acids. The CDR3 nucleotides read TGTGCCTGGAGTATTGAGGAGGACTACGAGCAGTACTTC. Translation gives CAWSIEEDYEQYF.

About this clonotype itself: Since a much larger clone is just one base distant, this may be a read error. The chain combines TRBV6-1 with TRBJ2-3; D perhaps matches TRBD1 (5 bases). The DNA matches TRBJ1-5 better at its end, which makes the J call doubtful. The CDR3 length is 13 residues. The germline V gene has CDR1 MNHNS and CDR2 SASEGT. The CDR3 DNA reads TGTGCCAGCAGTGGGGGACCGACAGATACGCAGCATTTT. This encodes CASSGGPTDTQHF.

Regarding this clonotype: This may stem from a read error, because a much larger clone lies one nucleotide away. In this CDR3 the conserved last residue, phenylalanine or tryptophan, is missing, so a read error is likely. The chain recombines TRBV28 with TRBJ2-1; D is perhaps TRBD2 (6 bases). CDR1 and CDR2 (germline): MDHEN, SYDVKM. The CDR3 spans 14 residues. V dropped 8 bases and J dropped 7 bases, with 18 bases sitting between them. The CDR3 loop is CASLTSLEGNEQFL. CDR3 bases: TGTGCCAGCCTTACTAGCCTGGAGGGTAATGAGCAGTTCCTC.

This clonotype came up many times. The chain joins TRBV18 to TRBJ2-7, with D perhaps matching TRBD2 (6 bases). The CDR3 spans 14 residues. Germline lookup yields CDR1 KGHSH and CDR2 LQKENI. The ends were cut back, 3 bases at V and 0 bases at J, with 9 bases in the middle. This CDR3 reads CASSPRESSYEQYF. CDR3 coding DNA: TGTGCCAGCTCACCTCGGGAGAGCTCCTACGAGCAGTACTTC.